Following are 17 T cell receptor beta chains from one sample sequenced in a study of cytomegalovirus exposure and HLA in healthy donors. TCRdb's copy holds only in-frame clones and misses some; the assay was immunoSEQ multiplex PCR. The repertoire holds more than 100,000 clones, with approximately 91% as singletons. The sequencing input was PBMCs. The receptors stem from a man under 40 in good health and CMV-seronegative.

The chain links TRBV6-6 to TRBJ2-5, with a tentative D call TRBD2 (5 bases). V was clipped by 0 bases and J by 5 bases, with 16 bases between them. This CDR3 has 16 residues. Germline V gives CDR1 MNHNY, CDR2 SVGAGI (reference sequence). CDR3 coding DNA: TGTGCCAGCAGTTACTCGATTAGTGGGAGCCGGGAGACCCAGTACTTC. Encoded protein: CASSYSISGSRETQYF.

The J gene is TRBJ2-7, the V gene TRBV4-1; TRBD2 matches at 10 bases. Germline CDR1 reads MGHRA; CDR2 reads YSYEKL. V shed 1 base and J 5 bases; nucleotides not matched to a gene: 11. The CDR3 length is 17 residues. CDR3 protein: CASSQGLAGGFYDEQYF. For the CDR3, the DNA is TGCGCCAGCAGCCAAGGTTTAGCGGGAGGCTTCTACGACGAGCAGTACTTC.

The chain is built from TRBV2 and TRBJ1-1, with 10 bases fitting TRBD1. This CDR3 spans 14 amino acids. Germline V CDR1 and CDR2: SNHLY, FYNNEI. The junction had 7 bases not matched to a gene; V was cut back by 7 bases and J by 5 bases. The CDR3, as DNA: TGTGCCAGCAAGCCGGACAGGGGGGGAACTGAAGCTTTCTTT. It codes for CASKPDRGGTEAFF.

This clone appeared once. The J gene is TRBJ1-6, the V gene TRBV5-1; D uncertain. The V gene lost 4 bases and the J gene lost 10 bases, with 18 bases spanning the gap. CDR1 SGHRS and CDR2 YFSETQ come from the germline V gene. This CDR3 region has 15 residues. The CDR3 sequence: CASSVEHSRGSPLHF. The CDR3 DNA is TGCGCCAGCAGCGTGGAGCACTCCAGAGGGTCACCCCTCCACTTT.

The chain recombines TRBV7-3 with TRBJ2-1, with 11 positions matching TRBD2. V shed 4 bases, J shed 8 bases, and the junction held 10 bases outside the gene matches. Germline CDR1 reads SGHTA; CDR2 reads FQGTGA. CDR3 size: 16 residues. CDR3 protein: CASSYPPLAGEDEQFF. CDR3 bases: TGTGCCAGCAGCTACCCCCCACTAGCGGGAGAAGATGAGCAGTTCTTC.

The chain couples TRBV5-4 to TRBJ2-4; possibly TRBD1 for D (6 bases). The germline CDR1 and CDR2 sequences are SGHNT and YYREEE (reference sequence). The CDR3 covers 15 residues. V shed 0 bases and J shed 4 bases, with 11 bases lying between them. CDR3 in amino acids: CASSLEGQRKNIQYF. The CDR3 bases are TGTGCCAGCAGCTTGGAGGGACAACGGAAAAACATTCAGTACTTC.

This chain joins TRBV11-2 and TRBJ2-7; a weak D match, TRBD2 (6 bases). Trimming shortened V by 5 bases and J by 2 bases, and 16 bases separated the two germline ends. The germline V gene has CDR1 SGHAT and CDR2 FQNNGV. CDR3 size: 15 residues. CDR3 protein: CASSGNQRVAYEQYF. The CDR3 nucleotides are TGTGCCAGCAGCGGTAACCAGCGGGTCGCCTACGAGCAGTACTTC.

A single count supports this clone. The chain couples TRBV7-3 to TRBJ2-1; 13 bases fit TRBD2. The ends lost 6 bases at V and 10 bases at J; junction bases unmatched: 9. The CDR3 contains 15 residues. The germline V gene has CDR1 SGHTA and CDR2 FQGTGA. CDR3 loop: CASSYGLAGVGEQFF. In nucleotides, the CDR3 is TGTGCCAGCAGTTACGGACTAGCGGGAGTCGGCGAGCAGTTCTTC.

Of note for this clone: A much bigger clone sits one base away, suggesting this may be a read error. The chain employs TRBV25-1 and TRBJ2-2, with TRBD1 matching 7 bases. V was pared by 4 bases and J by 13 bases, with 12 bases of the junction left unmatched. Germline loops: CDR1 MGHDK, CDR2 SYGVNS. CDR3 length: 14 residues. The CDR3, as DNA: TGTGCCAGCAGTGTCCCGGGACAGTACAGGGGGCTGTTTTTT. It is translated as CASSVPGQYRGLFF.

The chain couples TRBV6-1 to TRBJ2-1, with TRBD1 identical over 8 bases. CDR3 size: 15 residues. Germline V gene sequence: CDR1 MNHNS, CDR2 SASEGT. Trimming took 1 base from V and 8 from J; bases not matched to a gene: 7. The CDR3 region is CASSEGTGNLHEQFF. The CDR3 nucleotides read TGTGCCAGCAGTGAAGGGACAGGGAATTTGCATGAGCAGTTCTTC.

The chain joins TRBV4-1 to TRBJ2-2, with TRBD2 matching over 7 bases. Trimming removed 5 bases from V and 3 bases from J; junction bases left unmatched: 9. This CDR3 region has 16 residues. Germline V gene lookup returns CDR1 MGHRA and CDR2 YSYEKL. The CDR3 DNA is TGCGCCAGCAGCTTCCAAGGACTAGTAGACACCGGGGAGCTGTTTTTT. This sequence encodes CASSFQGLVDTGELFF.

This clone occurred once. The CDR3 nucleotides are TGCGCCAGCAGTGAGACAGGGCTGAACACTGAAGCTTTCTTT. Residues: CASSETGLNTEAFF. V is TRBV10-2 and J is TRBJ1-1, with D possibly being TRBD1 (6 bases). V lost 2 bases and J 0 bases, leaving 7 bases between the germline ends. In germline, CDR1 is WSHSY, CDR2 SAAADI. The CDR3 contains 14 residues.

This chain links TRBV21-1 with TRBJ2-7; whether TRBD1, the table's D call, matches the DNA was not checked. TRBV21-1 is classified as a pseudogene. The CDR3 covers 14 residues. CDR3 sequence: CASMTFLLFGEQYF. The CDR3 region has the DNA TGTGCCAGCATGACATTTCTTCTGTTCGGCGAGCAGTACTTC.

This clone was observed a handful of times. The chain employs TRBV7-9 and TRBJ2-7, with TRBD1 identical over 7 bases. The junction had 4 bases not matched to a gene; V was cut back by 8 bases and J by 0 bases. Germline CDR1 is SEHNR and CDR2 is FQNEAQ (reference sequence). This CDR3 spans 13 amino acids. Here the CDR3 DNA reads TGTGCCAGCCGACAGGGAAGCTCCTACGAGCAGTACTTC. Translated: CASRQGSSYEQYF.

CDR3 nucleotides: TGTGCCAGCAGCTTAGAATTGGGGGGGCTGGATACGCAGTATTTT. Translated, it gives CASSLELGGLDTQYF. The rearrangement links TRBV7-8 to TRBJ2-3; D possibly corresponds to TRBD2 (7 bases). This CDR3 has 15 amino acids. The germline V gene encodes CDR1 SGHVS and CDR2 FQNEAQ. The ends were cut back, 1 base at V and 6 bases at J, with 14 bases in the middle.

This chain uses TRBV5-1 with TRBJ2-2; perhaps TRBD1 as D (6 bases). The CDR3 loop spans 14 amino acids. V shed 6 bases and J shed 2 bases, with 11 bases lying between them. Germline-derived CDR1 and CDR2 are SGHRS and YFSETQ. The CDR3 here is CASTRTANTGELFF. In DNA form, the CDR3 reads TGCGCCAGCACTAGGACAGCCAACACCGGGGAGCTGTTTTTT.

The chain couples TRBV2 to TRBJ2-7; 11 positions agree with TRBD2. CDR1 and CDR2 (germline): SNHLY, FYNNEI. V shed 5 bases and J 5 bases; nucleotides not matched to a gene: 11. This CDR3 region has 16 residues. CDR3 nucleotide sequence: TGTGCCAGCAGTTTTGGGCTAGCGGGAGGAAGGGACGAGCAGTACTTC. Residues: CASSFGLAGGRDEQYF.